This T cell receptor beta chain came from a study of CD8+ T cells in alopecia areata. Study-level background: For the treated group, dosing was oral tofacitinib at 5 to 10 mg twice daily.

RNA, once extracted, was reverse transcribed into cDNA for use as the sequencing template. Some clones are missing from TCRdb's copy, which holds only in-frame ones; the method was immunoSEQ multiplex PCR. This sample has about 190,000 clones, with 50% to 60% found just once. The germline gives CDR1 GTSNPN, CDR2 SVGIG (reference sequence). V was pared by 4 bases and J by 2 bases, with 12 bases between. The CDR3 loop spans 14 amino acids. Those with alopecia areata gave lesional scalp punch biopsies and peripheral blood. The chain carries TRBV30 and TRBJ2-1; D call uncertain. The receptor was derived from a human donor with alopecia areata. Sequenced material: CD4+ T cells sorted from blood, taken at week 0. CDR3 residues: CAWKAGFAYNEQFF. As DNA, the CDR3 is TGTGCCTGGAAGGCCGGGTTCGCCTACAATGAGCAGTTCTTC.